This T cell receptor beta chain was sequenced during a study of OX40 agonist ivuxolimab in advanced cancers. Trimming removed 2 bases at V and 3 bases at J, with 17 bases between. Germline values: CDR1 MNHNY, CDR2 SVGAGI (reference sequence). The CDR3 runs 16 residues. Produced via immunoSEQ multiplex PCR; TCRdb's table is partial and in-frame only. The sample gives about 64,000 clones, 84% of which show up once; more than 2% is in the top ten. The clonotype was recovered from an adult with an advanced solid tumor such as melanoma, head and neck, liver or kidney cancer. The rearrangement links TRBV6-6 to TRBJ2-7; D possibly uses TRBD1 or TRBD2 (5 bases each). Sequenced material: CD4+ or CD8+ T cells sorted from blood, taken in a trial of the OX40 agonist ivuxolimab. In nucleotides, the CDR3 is TGTGCCAGCAGTTACCCGGCTGGGGGTTGGGACTACGAGCAGTACTTC. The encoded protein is CASSYPAGGWDYEQYF.